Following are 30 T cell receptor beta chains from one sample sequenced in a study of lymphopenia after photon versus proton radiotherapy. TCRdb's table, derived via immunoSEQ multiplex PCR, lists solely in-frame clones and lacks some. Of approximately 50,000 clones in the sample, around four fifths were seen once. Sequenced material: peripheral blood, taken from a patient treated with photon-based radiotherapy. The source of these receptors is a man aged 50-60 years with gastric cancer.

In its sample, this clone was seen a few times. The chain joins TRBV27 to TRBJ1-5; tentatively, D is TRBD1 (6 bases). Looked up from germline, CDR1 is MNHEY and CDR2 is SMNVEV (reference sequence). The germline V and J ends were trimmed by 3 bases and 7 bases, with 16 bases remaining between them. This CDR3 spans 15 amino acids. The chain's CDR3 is CASSFAGRGKQPQHF. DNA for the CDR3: TGTGCCAGCAGTTTCGCCGGCAGGGGTAAACAGCCCCAGCATTTT.

CDR3 residues: CASSDNGLASTDTQYF. CDR3 sequence (DNA): TGTGCCAGCAGTGATAATGGACTAGCCAGCACAGATACGCAGTATTTT. This rearrangement joins TRBV2 to TRBJ2-3, with 8 positions matching TRBD2. This CDR3 is built from 16 residues. Per germline, CDR1 SNHLY and CDR2 FYNNEI. V dropped 3 bases and J dropped 0; count of bases not matched to a gene: 5.

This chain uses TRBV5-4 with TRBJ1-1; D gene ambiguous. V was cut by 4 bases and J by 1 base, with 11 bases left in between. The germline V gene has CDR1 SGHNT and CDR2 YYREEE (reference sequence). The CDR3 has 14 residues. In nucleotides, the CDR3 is TGTGCCAGCAGCCCGCCTCGGGCGAACACTGAAGCTTTCTTT. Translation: CASSPPRANTEAFF.

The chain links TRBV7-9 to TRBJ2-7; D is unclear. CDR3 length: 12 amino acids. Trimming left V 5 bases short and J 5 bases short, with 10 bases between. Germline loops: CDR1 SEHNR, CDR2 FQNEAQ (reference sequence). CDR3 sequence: CASSPQVDEQYF. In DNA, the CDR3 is TGTGCCAGCAGCCCTCAAGTAGACGAGCAGTACTTC.

CDR3 sequence: CASSDFSGQGQETQYF. For the CDR3, the DNA is TGTGCCAGCAGTGACTTCTCCGGACAGGGCCAAGAGACCCAGTACTTC. The rearrangement uses TRBV6-1 and TRBJ2-5, with 8 nucleotides matching TRBD1. The germline V gene has CDR1 MNHNS and CDR2 SASEGT. There are 16 residues in the CDR3. The ends lost 3 bases at V and 1 base at J; junction bases unmatched: 7.

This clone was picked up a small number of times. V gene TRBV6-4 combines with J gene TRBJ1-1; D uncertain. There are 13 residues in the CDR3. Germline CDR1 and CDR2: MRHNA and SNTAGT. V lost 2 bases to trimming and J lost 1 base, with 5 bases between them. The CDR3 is CASSDLENTEAFF. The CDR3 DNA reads TGTGCCAGCAGTGACCTGGAGAACACTGAAGCTTTCTTT.

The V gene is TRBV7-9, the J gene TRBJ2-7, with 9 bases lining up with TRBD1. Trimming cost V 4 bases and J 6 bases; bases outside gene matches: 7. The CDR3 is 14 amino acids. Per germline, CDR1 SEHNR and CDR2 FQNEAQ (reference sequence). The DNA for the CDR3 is TGTGCCAGCAGCTACTATGGGACAGGGACCGAGCAGTACTTC. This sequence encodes CASSYYGTGTEQYF.

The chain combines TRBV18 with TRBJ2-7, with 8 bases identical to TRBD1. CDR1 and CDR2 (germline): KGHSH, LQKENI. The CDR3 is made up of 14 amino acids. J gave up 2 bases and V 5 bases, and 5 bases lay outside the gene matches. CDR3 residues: CASSTGQATYEQYF. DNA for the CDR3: TGTGCCAGCTCAACGGGACAGGCAACCTACGAGCAGTACTTC.

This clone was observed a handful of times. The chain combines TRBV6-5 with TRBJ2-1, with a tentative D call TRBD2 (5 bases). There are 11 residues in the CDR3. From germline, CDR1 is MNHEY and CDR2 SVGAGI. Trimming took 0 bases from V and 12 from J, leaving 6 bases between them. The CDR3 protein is CASSYSAVQFF. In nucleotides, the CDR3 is TGTGCCAGCAGTTACTCAGCGGTGCAGTTCTTC.

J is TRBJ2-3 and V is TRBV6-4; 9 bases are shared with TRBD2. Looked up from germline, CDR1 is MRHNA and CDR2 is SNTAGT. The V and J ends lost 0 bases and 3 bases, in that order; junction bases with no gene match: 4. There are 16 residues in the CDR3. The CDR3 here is CASSDSAAGGTDTQYF. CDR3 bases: TGTGCCAGCAGTGACTCGGCAGCGGGAGGAACAGATACGCAGTATTTT.

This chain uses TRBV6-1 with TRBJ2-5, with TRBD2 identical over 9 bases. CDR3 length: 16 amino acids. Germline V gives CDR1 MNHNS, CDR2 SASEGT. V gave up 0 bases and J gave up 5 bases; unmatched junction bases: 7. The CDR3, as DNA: TGTGCCAGCAGTGAAGCGCGGCCTAGCGGGACCGAGACCCAGTACTTC. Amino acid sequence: CASSEARPSGTETQYF.

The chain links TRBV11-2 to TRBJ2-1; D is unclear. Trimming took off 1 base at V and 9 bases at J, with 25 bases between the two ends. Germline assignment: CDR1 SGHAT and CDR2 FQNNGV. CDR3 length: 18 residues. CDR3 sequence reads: CASSLGFTSSRWKSEQFF. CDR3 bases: TGTGCCAGCAGCTTAGGCTTTACGTCCTCGCGTTGGAAAAGTGAGCAGTTCTTC. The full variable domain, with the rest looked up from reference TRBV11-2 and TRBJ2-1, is EAGVAQSPRYKIIEKRQSVAFWCNPISGHATLYWYQQILGQGPKLLIQFQNNGVVDDSQLPKDRFSAERLKGVDSTLKIQPAKLEDSAVYLCASSLGFTSSRWKSEQFFGPGTRLTVL.

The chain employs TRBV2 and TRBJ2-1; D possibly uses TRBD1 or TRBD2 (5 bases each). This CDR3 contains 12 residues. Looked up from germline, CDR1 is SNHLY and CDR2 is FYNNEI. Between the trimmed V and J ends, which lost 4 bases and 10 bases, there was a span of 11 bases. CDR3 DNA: TGTGCCAGCAGTGGAGGGGTCGGCGAGCAGTTCTTC. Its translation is CASSGGVGEQFF.

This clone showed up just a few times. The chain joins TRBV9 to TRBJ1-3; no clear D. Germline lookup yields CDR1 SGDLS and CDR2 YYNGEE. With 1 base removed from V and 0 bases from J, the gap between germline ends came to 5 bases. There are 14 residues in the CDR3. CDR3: CASSVISSGNTIYF. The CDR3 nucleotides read TGTGCCAGCAGCGTAATTAGCTCTGGAAACACCATATATTTT.

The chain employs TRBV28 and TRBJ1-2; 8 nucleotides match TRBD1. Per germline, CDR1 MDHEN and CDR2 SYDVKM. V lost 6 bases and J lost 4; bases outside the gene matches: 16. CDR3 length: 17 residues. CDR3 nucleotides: TGTGCCAGCAGGGATACGGGGGGGGCAGGGGGCCCCTATGGCTACACCTTC. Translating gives CASRDTGGAGGPYGYTF.

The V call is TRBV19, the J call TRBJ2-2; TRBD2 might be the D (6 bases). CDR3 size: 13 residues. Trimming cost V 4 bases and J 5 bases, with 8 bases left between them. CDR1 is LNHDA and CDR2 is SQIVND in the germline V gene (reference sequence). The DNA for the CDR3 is TGTGCCAGTAGTACAGGGAGGACCGGGGAGCTGTTTTTT. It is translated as CASSTGRTGELFF.

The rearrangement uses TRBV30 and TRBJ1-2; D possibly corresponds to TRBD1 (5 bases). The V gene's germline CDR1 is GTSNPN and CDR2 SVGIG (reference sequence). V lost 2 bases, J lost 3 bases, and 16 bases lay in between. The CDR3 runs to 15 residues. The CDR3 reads CAWSPRGEWYYGYTF. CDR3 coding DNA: TGTGCCTGGAGTCCTAGAGGGGAGTGGTACTATGGCTACACCTTC.

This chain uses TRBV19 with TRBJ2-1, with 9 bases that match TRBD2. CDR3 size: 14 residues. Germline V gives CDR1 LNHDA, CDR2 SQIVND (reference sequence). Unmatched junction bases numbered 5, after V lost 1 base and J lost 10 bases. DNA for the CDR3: TGTGCCAGTAGTATAGTTCCTAGCGGGGACGAGCAGTTCTTC. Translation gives CASSIVPSGDEQFF.

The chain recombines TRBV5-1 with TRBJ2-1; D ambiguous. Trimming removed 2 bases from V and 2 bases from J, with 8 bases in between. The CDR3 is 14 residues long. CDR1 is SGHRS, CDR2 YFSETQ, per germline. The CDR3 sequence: CASSLGQAYNEQFF. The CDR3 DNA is TGCGCCAGCAGCTTAGGTCAGGCCTACAATGAGCAGTTCTTC.

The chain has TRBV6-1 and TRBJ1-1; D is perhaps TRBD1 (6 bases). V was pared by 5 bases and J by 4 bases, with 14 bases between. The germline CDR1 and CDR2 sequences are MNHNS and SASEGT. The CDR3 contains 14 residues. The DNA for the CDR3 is TGTGCCAGCAGTACGGGGGGCGGATCCACTGAAGCTTTCTTT. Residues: CASSTGGGSTEAFF.

DNA for the CDR3: TGTGCCAGCAGTTACTCGGGGGGGGACTATGGCTACACCTTC. Protein sequence: CASSYSGGDYGYTF. The J gene is TRBJ1-2, the V gene TRBV6-6; tentatively, D is TRBD1 (5 bases). The CDR3 length is 14 residues. Germline CDR1 MNHNY, CDR2 SVGAGI (reference sequence). Deletions cut 0 bases from V and 3 bases from J, with 8 bases between.

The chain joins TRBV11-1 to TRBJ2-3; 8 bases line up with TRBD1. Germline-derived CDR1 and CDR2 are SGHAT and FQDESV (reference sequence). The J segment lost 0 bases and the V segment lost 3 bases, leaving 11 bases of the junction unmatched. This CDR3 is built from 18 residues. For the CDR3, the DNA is TGTGCCAGCAGCTTCCCCACGACAGGGGCGGTTAGCACAGATACGCAGTATTTT. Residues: CASSFPTTGAVSTDTQYF.

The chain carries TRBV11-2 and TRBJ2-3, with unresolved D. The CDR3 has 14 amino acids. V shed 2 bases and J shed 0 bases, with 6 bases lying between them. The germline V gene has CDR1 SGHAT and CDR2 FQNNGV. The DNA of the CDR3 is TGTGCCAGCAGCTTACGGGCTAGCACAGATACGCAGTATTTT. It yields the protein CASSLRASTDTQYF. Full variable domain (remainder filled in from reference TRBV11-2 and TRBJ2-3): EAGVAQSPRYKIIEKRQSVAFWCNPISGHATLYWYQQILGQGPKLLIQFQNNGVVDDSQLPKDRFSAERLKGVDSTLKIQPAKLEDSAVYLCASSLRASTDTQYFGPGTRLTVL.

The CDR3 loop is CASSLTRGEWDTQYF. As DNA, the CDR3 is TGTGCCAGCAGCTTAACGAGGGGGGAGTGGGATACGCAGTATTTT. This rearrangement joins TRBV7-3 to TRBJ2-3; TRBD1 or TRBD2 may be the D gene (6 bases each). V dropped 0 bases and J dropped 6 bases, with 13 bases sitting between them. Per germline, CDR1 SGHTA and CDR2 FQGTGA. This CDR3 is built from 15 residues.

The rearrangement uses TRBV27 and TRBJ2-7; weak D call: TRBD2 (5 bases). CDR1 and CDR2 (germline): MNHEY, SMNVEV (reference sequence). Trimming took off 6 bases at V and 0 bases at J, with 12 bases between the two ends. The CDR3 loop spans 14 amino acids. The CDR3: CASRFFEGSYEQYF. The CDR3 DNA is TGTGCCAGCAGGTTTTTCGAGGGCTCCTACGAGCAGTACTTC.

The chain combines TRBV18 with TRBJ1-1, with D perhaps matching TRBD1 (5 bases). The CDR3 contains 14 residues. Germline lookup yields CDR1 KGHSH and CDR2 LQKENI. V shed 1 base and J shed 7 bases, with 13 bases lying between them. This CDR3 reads CASSPQEGRGEAFF. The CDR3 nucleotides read TGTGCCAGCTCACCACAGGAGGGGCGGGGTGAAGCTTTCTTT.

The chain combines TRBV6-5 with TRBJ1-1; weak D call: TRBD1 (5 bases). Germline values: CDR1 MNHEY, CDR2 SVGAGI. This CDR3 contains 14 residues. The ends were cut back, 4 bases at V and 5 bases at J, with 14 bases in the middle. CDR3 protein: CASSSRGGGTEAFF. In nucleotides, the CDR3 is TGTGCCAGCAGTTCGAGGGGTGGAGGGACTGAAGCTTTCTTT.

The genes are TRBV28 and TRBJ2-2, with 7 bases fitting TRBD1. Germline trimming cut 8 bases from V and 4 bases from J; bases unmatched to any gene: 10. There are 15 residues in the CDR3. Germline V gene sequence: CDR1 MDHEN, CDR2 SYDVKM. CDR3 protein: CASSSTGVGTGELFF. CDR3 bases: TGTGCCAGCTCCTCAACAGGGGTAGGCACCGGGGAGCTGTTTTTT.

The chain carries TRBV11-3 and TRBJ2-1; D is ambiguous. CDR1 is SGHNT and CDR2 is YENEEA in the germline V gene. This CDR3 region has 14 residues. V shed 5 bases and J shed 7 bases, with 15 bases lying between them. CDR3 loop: CASSRGFLGNEQFF. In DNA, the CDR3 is TGTGCCAGCAGCCGCGGATTTTTAGGAAATGAGCAGTTCTTC.

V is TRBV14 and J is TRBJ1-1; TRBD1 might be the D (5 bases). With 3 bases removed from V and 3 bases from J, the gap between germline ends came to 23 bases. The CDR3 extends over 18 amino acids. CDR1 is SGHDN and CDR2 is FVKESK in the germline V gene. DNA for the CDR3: TGTGCCAGCAGCCATTCCCACAGAACCTCATTCAGGGACACTGAAGCTTTCTTT. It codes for CASSHSHRTSFRDTEAFF.